This TCR beta chain was captured in a study of PD-1 blockade in mismatch repair-deficient tumors. Study details: Patients had approximately 11 mismatch repair-deficient cancer types, all previously treated and progressing. General study results and limits: Tumor-resident clones, often absent from pretreatment blood, expanded after pembrolizumab and then contracted.

Every patient had mismatch repair deficiency by PCR or immunohistochemistry. On this clone itself: Its matching antigen is unknown.

The CDR3 runs to 16 residues. J was trimmed by 7 bases and V by 7 bases; bases with no gene match: 16. Germline V lookup: CDR1 MDHEN, CDR2 SYDVKM. Here immunoSEQ multiplex PCR was the method, and the copy in TCRdb shows in-frame clones only, minus some. The table has some 40,000 clones, roughly 84% seen once. The clonotype was recovered from an adult with mismatch repair-deficient cancer. J is TRBJ1-5 and V is TRBV28, with 7 positions matching TRBD1. Source: PBMCs, taken around 40 weeks after starting pembrolizumab. The DNA for the CDR3 is TGTGCCAGCATGCCCAGGATCAGGGGGTCTTACCAGCCCCAGCATTTT. Its protein product is CASMPRIRGSYQPQHF.